A single sample is the source of the 26 T cell receptor beta chains below, sequenced in a study of graft-versus-host responses after intestinal transplantation. Libraries were prepared by immunoSEQ multiplex PCR; TCRdb keeps only in-frame clonotypes and omits some of them. The sample shows tens of thousands of clones, 90% to 95% of them seen only once. No cognate antigen is known for these TCRs. The sequencing used unstimulated CD8+ T cells sorted from spleen or lymph node cells, collected before intestinal transplant. The receptors here all came from a human donor who received an intestinal transplant.

The chain combines TRBV6-5 with TRBJ1-1; D not certain. Germline CDR1 MNHEY, CDR2 SVGAGI. CDR3 size: 12 residues. The V and J ends lost 6 bases and 1 base respectively, with 6 bases between them. In DNA form, the CDR3 reads TGTGCCAGCAGCCGGGGGAACACTGAAGCTTTCTTT. Amino acids: CASSRGNTEAFF.

The rearrangement joins TRBV5-8 to TRBJ1-6; possible D gene TRBD1, 5 bases. Trimming left V 5 bases short and J 9 bases short, with 15 bases between. This CDR3 has 14 amino acids. Germline values: CDR1 SGHTS, CDR2 YDEGEE. In DNA, the CDR3 is TGTGCCAGCAGTTTACGACAGTCAGTTTCACCCCTCCACTTT. This codes for CASSLRQSVSPLHF.

The chain is built from TRBV2 and TRBJ2-7; the match to TRBD1 covers 7 bases. CDR1 is SNHLY and CDR2 is FYNNEI in the germline V gene. V dropped 6 bases and J dropped 1; count of bases not matched to a gene: 6. The length of the CDR3 is 14 residues. The CDR3 sequence: CASRTGQNSYEQYF. The CDR3 DNA is TGTGCCAGCAGGACGGGACAGAATTCCTACGAGCAGTACTTC.

The chain couples TRBV28 to TRBJ2-3, with unresolved D. In germline, CDR1 is MDHEN, CDR2 SYDVKM. V was pared by 3 bases and J by 0 bases, with 7 bases between. The CDR3 covers 14 residues. The CDR3 region has the DNA TGTGCCAGCAGTTTGGGCACTAGCACAGATACGCAGTATTTT. As protein: CASSLGTSTDTQYF.

The J gene is TRBJ1-1, the V gene TRBV19, with D tentatively TRBD1 (5 bases). Trimming stripped 3 bases from V and 5 bases from J, with 16 bases between. The germline V gene encodes CDR1 LNHDA and CDR2 SQIVND (reference sequence). CDR3 length: 15 residues. CDR3 DNA sequence: TGTGCCAGTAGTATGGGTTTCAGGGCCGGGACTGAAGCTTTCTTT. This translates into CASSMGFRAGTEAFF.

The J gene is TRBJ2-7, the V gene TRBV7-9; no reliable D call. The V gene's germline CDR1 is SEHNR and CDR2 FQNEAQ (reference sequence). V was cut by 5 bases and J by 0 bases, with 8 bases left in between. The CDR3 length is 13 residues. The CDR3 here is CASSAGFSYEQYF. DNA for the CDR3: TGTGCCAGCAGCGCCGGGTTCTCCTACGAGCAGTACTTC.

This chain links TRBV15 with TRBJ2-5, with TRBD1 as a possible D gene (5 bases). V lost 0 bases and J lost 2, with 10 bases in between. The germline gives CDR1 LNHNV, CDR2 YYDKDF (reference sequence). This CDR3 has 15 amino acids. The CDR3 loop reads CATSRDVRGQETQYF. The DNA of the CDR3 is TGTGCCACCAGCAGAGATGTAAGGGGTCAAGAGACCCAGTACTTC.

The V call is TRBV18, the J call TRBJ2-1, with 11 bases that match TRBD2. CDR3 length equals 18 residues. The J segment lost 0 bases and the V segment lost 3 bases, leaving 7 bases of the junction unmatched. CDR1 and CDR2 (germline): KGHSH, LQKENI. CDR3 amino acids: CASSPVPGTSGSYNEQFF. CDR3 sequence (DNA): TGTGCCAGCTCACCCGTTCCGGGGACTAGCGGCTCCTACAATGAGCAGTTCTTC.

The chain carries TRBV9 and TRBJ2-2, with 8 bases lining up with TRBD1. Germline values: CDR1 SGDLS, CDR2 YYNGEE. The V gene end was trimmed by 0 bases and the J gene end by 5 bases; junction bases not matched to a gene: 3. This CDR3 spans 15 amino acids. The CDR3 reads CASSVGGQATGELFF. CDR3 bases: TGTGCCAGCAGCGTAGGGGGACAGGCGACCGGGGAGCTGTTTTTT.

The chain links TRBV2 to TRBJ1-5; TRBD1 might be the D (6 bases). Germline V gene sequence: CDR1 SNHLY, CDR2 FYNNEI. This CDR3 contains 14 residues. Trimming took 6 bases from V and 4 from J, leaving 13 bases between them. This chain's CDR3 is CASRPDSLNQPQHF. CDR3 coding DNA: TGTGCCAGCAGACCGGACAGTTTAAATCAGCCCCAGCATTTT.

V gene TRBV6-6 combines with J gene TRBJ1-1; perhaps TRBD1 as D (5 bases). The CDR3 covers 14 residues. The germline V gene encodes CDR1 MNHNY and CDR2 SVGAGI (reference sequence). Deletions cut 2 bases from V and 4 bases from J, with 11 bases between. The CDR3 nucleotides are TGTGCCAGCAGTTACCGAGACAGAACCACTGAAGCTTTCTTT. Protein sequence: CASSYRDRTTEAFF.

The chain uses TRBV6-5 and TRBJ1-4, with 7 bases matching TRBD1. V lost 7 bases and J lost 8; bases outside the gene matches: 7. The CDR3 contains 13 residues. Germline values: CDR1 MNHEY, CDR2 SVGAGI. The CDR3 is CASKTGSREKLFF. Here the CDR3 DNA reads TGTGCCAGCAAGACAGGGTCTCGGGAAAAACTGTTTTTT.

V and J are TRBV7-9 and TRBJ1-1; no reliable D call. Germline-derived CDR1 and CDR2 are SEHNR and FQNEAQ (reference sequence). CDR3 length equals 17 residues. V lost 3 bases, J lost 4 bases, and 21 bases lay in between. CDR3 sequence reads: CASSLGMGDEGTTEAFF. The CDR3 DNA is TGTGCCAGCAGCTTGGGAATGGGTGATGAGGGTACCACTGAAGCTTTCTTT.

A word on this clone: This CDR3 is also generated by other DNA sequences in the sample. The rearrangement joins TRBV11-2 to TRBJ2-5; 7 bases align to TRBD2. Germline V lookup: CDR1 SGHAT, CDR2 FQNNGV. V lost 5 bases, J lost 5 bases, and 5 bases stayed unmatched. The CDR3 runs 13 residues. CDR3 nucleotide sequence: TGTGCCAGCAGCCTCTGGGGGGGGGAGACCCAGTACTTC. Amino acid sequence: CASSLWGGETQYF.

This chain links TRBV5-6 with TRBJ1-3; D perhaps matches TRBD1 (5 bases). This CDR3 spans 14 amino acids. Germline CDR1 reads SGHDT; CDR2 reads YYEEEE. Trimming stripped 0 bases from V and 4 bases from J, with 8 bases between. DNA for the CDR3: TGTGCCAGCAGCTTGGCAGGGTCCGGAAACACCATATATTTT. This sequence encodes CASSLAGSGNTIYF.

This clone was observed a handful of times. The chain carries TRBV7-9 and TRBJ2-1, with TRBD1 matching 9 bases. The CDR3 totals 16 residues. Germline CDR1 is SEHNR and CDR2 is FQNEAQ (reference sequence). The V and J ends lost 2 bases and 6 bases, in that order; junction bases with no gene match: 8. Here the CDR3 DNA reads TGTGCCAGCAGCTTAAACAGGGGGCTCCAAGCCAATGAGCAGTTCTTC. Its translation is CASSLNRGLQANEQFF. Complete variable domain (other parts from reference TRBV7-9 and TRBJ2-1): DTGVSQNPRHKITKRGQNVTFRCDPISEHNRLYWYRQTLGQGPEFLTYFQNEAQLEKSRLLSDRFSAERPKGSFSTLEIQRTEQGDSAMYLCASSLNRGLQANEQFFGPGTRLTVL.

The chain joins TRBV7-6 to TRBJ2-2; 12 bases match TRBD2. V shed 5 bases, J shed 8 bases, and the junction held 3 bases outside the gene matches. The CDR3 extends over 14 amino acids. Germline values: CDR1 SGHVS, CDR2 FNYEAQ. CDR3 loop: CASSPGLAGGELFF. Written as DNA, the CDR3 is TGTGCCAGCAGCCCTGGACTAGCGGGGGGGGAGCTGTTTTTT.

The rearrangement links TRBV6-5 to TRBJ1-5; tentative D call: TRBD1 (5 bases). CDR1 is MNHEY and CDR2 is SVGAGI in the germline V gene. V was pared by 2 bases and J by 0 bases, with 8 bases between. The CDR3 runs 15 residues. DNA for the CDR3: TGTGCCAGCAGTTACAGGGGCAATAGCAATCAGCCCCAGCATTTT. It specifies CASSYRGNSNQPQHF.

The chain carries TRBV27 and TRBJ2-7, with a possible D match to TRBD1 (6 bases). CDR1 and CDR2 from the germline V gene are MNHEY and SMNVEV (reference sequence). CDR3 size: 13 residues. Deletions cut 8 bases from V and 3 bases from J, with 14 bases between. CDR3 DNA: TGTGCCAGCGGAATAACAGGGTACTACGAGCAGTACTTC. This translates into CASGITGYYEQYF.

The V gene is TRBV6-5, the J gene TRBJ2-2, with D possibly TRBD1 on 5 matching bases. The CDR3 loop spans 14 amino acids. Trimming removed 6 bases from V and 3 bases from J, with 11 bases in between. Germline lookup yields CDR1 MNHEY and CDR2 SVGAGI. The CDR3 sequence: CASSRQTYTGELFF. CDR3 in DNA: TGTGCCAGCAGCCGACAGACCTACACCGGGGAGCTGTTTTTT.

The DNA of the CDR3 is TGTGCCAGCAGCACCCCCGGGACAGGGGGTGAGCAGTTCTTC. Its translation is CASSTPGTGGEQFF. The gene calls are TRBV7-9 and TRBJ2-1; 11 nucleotides match TRBD1. This CDR3 is built from 14 residues. With V trimmed by 5 bases and J by 9 bases, 6 bases remained unmatched. CDR1 and CDR2 (germline): SEHNR, FQNEAQ (reference sequence).

CDR3 sequence reads: CASRRGVGLADEQFF. The CDR3 DNA reads TGTGCCAGCAGACGCGGGGTCGGACTAGCGGATGAGCAGTTCTTC. The chain employs TRBV28 and TRBJ2-1; 10 positions match TRBD2. Germline V gene sequence: CDR1 MDHEN, CDR2 SYDVKM. The CDR3 contains 15 residues. The V gene end was trimmed by 6 bases and the J gene end by 8 bases; junction bases not matched to a gene: 10.

For the CDR3, the DNA is TGTGCCAGCAGCACTACAGGGGGAACTACGAGAGATACGCAGTATTTT. Its protein product is CASSTTGGTTRDTQYF. The chain carries TRBV7-9 and TRBJ2-3, with 8 nucleotides matching TRBD1. V trimming: 5 bases; J trimming: 5 bases; junction bases outside the gene matches: 12. The CDR3 has 16 residues. Germline V CDR1 and CDR2: SEHNR, FQNEAQ (reference sequence). Full variable domain (rest looked up from reference TRBV7-9 and TRBJ2-3): DTGVSQNPRHKITKRGQNVTFRCDPISEHNRLYWYRQTLGQGPEFLTYFQNEAQLEKSRLLSDRFSAERPKGSFSTLEIQRTEQGDSAMYLCASSTTGGTTRDTQYFGPGTRLTVL.

The chain couples TRBV9 to TRBJ1-1; D not resolved. The length of the CDR3 is 14 residues. Germline CDR1 is SGDLS and CDR2 is YYNGEE. V shed 0 bases and J shed 1 base, with 7 bases lying between them. CDR3 in DNA: TGTGCCAGCAGCGTAGTGGAGAAGAACACTGAAGCTTTCTTT. Protein: CASSVVEKNTEAFF.

CDR3 in amino acids: CASSNRGGDGYTF. CDR3 DNA sequence: TGTGCCAGCAGCAACAGGGGAGGAGATGGCTACACCTTC. This sequence joins TRBV7-3 and TRBJ1-2; 7 bases are a match to TRBD1. CDR1 SGHTA and CDR2 FQGTGA come from the germline V gene. V dropped 5 bases and J dropped 6; count of bases not matched to a gene: 6. This CDR3 contains 13 residues.

The genes are TRBV5-6 and TRBJ1-2; D is possibly TRBD1 (5 bases). Trimming removed 0 bases from V and 4 bases from J, with 10 bases in between. Germline V lookup: CDR1 SGHDT, CDR2 YYEEEE. This CDR3 comprises 14 residues. The CDR3 DNA reads as TGTGCCAGCAGCTTGGGTGGTAGGGGCTATGGCTACACCTTC. Translated: CASSLGGRGYGYTF.